This T cell receptor (beta chain) derives from a study of graft-versus-host responses after intestinal transplantation. Study-level results: Recipient marrow showed GvH clones, some seen first in ileum or blood.

This clone was recorded once. Its antigen is currently unknown. Generated by immunoSEQ multiplex PCR, the TCRdb table keeps only in-frame clones and is missing some. Counted here are fewer than 150,000 clones, 85% to 95% occurring once; the ten biggest clones make up approximately 0.17%. V was shortened by 2 bases and J by 3 bases, with 11 bases between the two germline ends. The CDR3 spans 14 residues. CDR1 and CDR2 (germline): SGHNT, YYREEE (reference sequence). The clonotype comes from a human donor who received an intestinal transplant. V usage is TRBV5-4 and J usage is TRBJ1-2, with D tentatively TRBD1 (5 bases). The input for sequencing was unstimulated CD4+ T cells sorted from spleen or lymph node cells, taken before intestinal transplant. Here the CDR3 reads CASSFTRGDYGYTF. In nucleotides, the CDR3 is TGTGCCAGCAGCTTTACGAGGGGCGACTATGGCTACACCTTC.